Below are 32 T cell receptor beta chains sequenced from a single sample in a study of T cells in localized non-small cell lung cancer (dated by TCRdb to the early 2020s). The library was generated by the immunoSEQ multiplex PCR assay. The immuneACCESS repertoire file appears here via TCRdb, limited to in-frame rearrangements. These files lack a portion of the clones; in checked studies, under half of the deficit traces to unresolved V genes, and the cause of the others is not known. The sample profile shows over 50,000 clones; around 90% of them were found once. In total, the top ten clones hold over 1.5% of the sample. The sequences come from peripheral blood, collected before any cancer treatment. The receptors were gathered from a woman aged 40-69 years with stage I lung adenocarcinoma.

This clone was counted a single time. This chain uses TRBV2 with TRBJ1-1; D is possibly TRBD1 (5 bases). The CDR3 consists of 13 residues. With 5 bases removed from V and 6 bases from J, the gap between germline ends came to 13 bases. Per the germline V gene, CDR1 is SNHLY and CDR2 is FYNNEI. CDR3 amino acids: CASSWDGSSEAFF. Written as DNA, the CDR3 is TGTGCCAGCAGTTGGGACGGATCCTCTGAAGCTTTCTTT. Variable domain in full (rest from reference TRBV2 and TRBJ1-1): EPEVTQTPSHQVTQMGQEVILRCVPISNHLYFYWYRQILGQKVEFLVSFYNNEISEKSEIFDDQFSVERPDGSNFTLKIRSTKLEDSAMYFCASSWDGSSEAFFGQGTRLTVV.

J is TRBJ1-2 and V is TRBV2; 11 positions match TRBD1. The trim removed 6 bases at V and 0 bases at J, leaving 12 bases unmatched. The CDR3 totals 18 residues. The germline V gene has CDR1 SNHLY and CDR2 FYNNEI. CDR3 amino acids: CASSNIGQGASANYGYTF. Here the CDR3 DNA reads TGTGCCAGCAGCAACATCGGACAGGGGGCTTCAGCTAACTATGGCTACACCTTC.

The chain carries TRBV30 and TRBJ1-1; D gene unclear. This CDR3 comprises 15 residues. Per the germline V gene, CDR1 is GTSNPN and CDR2 is SVGIG (reference sequence). V shed 0 bases and J shed 3 bases, with 14 bases lying between them. The CDR3, as DNA: TGTGCCTGGAGTGTAAGGAAGATAGCGGACACTGAAGCTTTCTTT. Protein: CAWSVRKIADTEAFF.

The chain is built from TRBV6-1 and TRBJ1-1, with a tentative D call TRBD1 (6 bases). Germline assignment: CDR1 MNHNS and CDR2 SASEGT. Trimming took 6 bases from V and 5 from J, leaving 19 bases between them. The CDR3 extends over 15 amino acids. The CDR3 protein is CASSLQGSPGTEAFF. The CDR3 DNA reads TGTGCCAGCAGCCTACAGGGTTCCCCTGGTACTGAAGCTTTCTTT.

Turning to this clone: Other nucleotide sequences from this sample produce the same CDR3. The chain carries TRBV5-1 and TRBJ1-2; 7 bases map to TRBD1. This CDR3 comprises 13 residues. V lost 4 bases and J lost 2; bases outside the gene matches: 2. Germline values: CDR1 SGHRS, CDR2 YFSETQ. CDR3 sequence reads: CASSPGQNYGYTF. In DNA form, the CDR3 reads TGCGCCAGCAGCCCGGGACAGAACTATGGCTACACCTTC.

The J gene is TRBJ1-2, the V gene TRBV10-3; D is possibly TRBD1 (5 bases). CDR3 length: 13 residues. The ends were cut back, 6 bases at V and 1 base at J, with 9 bases in the middle. The V gene's germline CDR1 is ENHRY and CDR2 SYGVKD. Here the CDR3 DNA reads TGTGCCATCAGACCCAGGGATAACTATGGCTACACCTTC. It encodes CAIRPRDNYGYTF.

This clone occurred a few times. The J gene is TRBJ1-5, the V gene TRBV2; D perhaps matches TRBD1 (5 bases). Between the trimmed V and J ends, which lost 8 bases and 6 bases, there was a span of 17 bases. The CDR3 has 14 amino acids. Germline V gene lookup returns CDR1 SNHLY and CDR2 FYNNEI. The CDR3 DNA sequence: TGTGCCAGCCTAATAGAGGGGATTGGTCAGCCCCAGCATTTT. Protein product: CASLIEGIGQPQHF. Full variable domain (remainder filled in from reference TRBV2 and TRBJ1-5): EPEVTQTPSHQVTQMGQEVILRCVPISNHLYFYWYRQILGQKVEFLVSFYNNEISEKSEIFDDQFSVERPDGSNFTLKIRSTKLEDSAMYFCASLIEGIGQPQHFGDGTRLSIL.

The chain recombines TRBV19 with TRBJ2-2, with 10 bases identical to TRBD2. This CDR3 is 16 amino acids long. J was trimmed by 7 bases and V by 0 bases; bases with no gene match: 5. CDR1 LNHDA and CDR2 SQIVND come from the germline V gene (reference sequence). The CDR3: CASSIDHSGRFGELFF. CDR3 in DNA: TGTGCCAGTAGTATAGATCATAGCGGGAGGTTCGGGGAGCTGTTTTTT.

V and J are TRBV5-1 and TRBJ1-2, with D hard to call. Germline CDR1 reads SGHRS; CDR2 reads YFSETQ. This CDR3 region has 14 residues. V lost 0 bases and J lost 2, with 8 bases in between. The CDR3 sequence is CASSLGVFNYGYTF. As DNA, the CDR3 is TGCGCCAGCAGCTTGGGGGTTTTCAACTATGGCTACACCTTC.

The chain carries TRBV5-8 and TRBJ2-1, with TRBD1 matching over 7 bases. Trimming cost V 2 bases and J 0 bases; bases outside gene matches: 5. Germline lookup yields CDR1 SGHTS and CDR2 YDEGEE. CDR3 size: 16 residues. CDR3 residues: CASSLGGFVSYNEQFF. CDR3 DNA sequence: TGTGCCAGCAGCTTAGGGGGCTTTGTCTCCTACAATGAGCAGTTCTTC.

J is TRBJ1-2 and V is TRBV5-1; no reliable D call. The germline V gene encodes CDR1 SGHRS and CDR2 YFSETQ. This CDR3 is 17 amino acids long. V dropped 0 bases and J dropped 0 bases, with 15 bases sitting between them. CDR3 loop: CASSLVTLTAANYGYTF. CDR3 sequence (DNA): TGCGCCAGCAGCTTGGTTACACTAACCGCAGCTAACTATGGCTACACCTTC.

J is TRBJ2-7 and V is TRBV5-4; TRBD2 matches at 7 bases. The CDR3 loop spans 15 amino acids. CDR1 and CDR2 from the germline V gene are SGHNT and YYREEE (reference sequence). J was trimmed by 6 bases and V by 0 bases; bases with no gene match: 9. The CDR3 region has the DNA TGTGCCAGCAGCTTGGGTCGGGAGGTTCCCGGCGAGCAGTACTTC. Encoded protein: CASSLGREVPGEQYF.

The rearrangement joins TRBV5-1 to TRBJ2-5; possible D gene TRBD1, 5 bases. This CDR3 contains 15 residues. The ends were cut back, 1 base at V and 2 bases at J, with 12 bases in the middle. Germline CDR1 is SGHRS and CDR2 is YFSETQ. CDR3 coding DNA: TGCGCCAGCAGCTTGAGGGGCGTGGAGCAAGAGACCCAGTACTTC. Its protein product is CASSLRGVEQETQYF.

The CDR3 DNA reads as TGTGCTAGTGGTCCTTCGAGAGGGACAGCGTATGGCTACACCTTC. The encoded protein is CASGPSRGTAYGYTF. This chain connects TRBV12-5 to TRBJ1-2; the match to TRBD1 covers 7 bases. Germline lookup yields CDR1 LGHNT and CDR2 FRNRAP. V was clipped by 5 bases and J by 5 bases; unmatched bases: 11. The CDR3 consists of 15 residues. Supplemented by reference TRBV12-5 and TRBJ1-2, the full variable domain reads DARVTQTPRHKVTEMGQEVTMRCQPILGHNTVFWYRQTMMQGLELLAYFRNRAPLDDSGMPKDRFSAEMPDATLATLKIQPSEPRDSAVYFCASGPSRGTAYGYTFGSGTRLTVV.

The V gene is TRBV6-5, the J gene TRBJ1-4; 7 bases align to TRBD1. After removal of 4 bases from V and 4 bases from J, the junction contained 9 bases not matched to a gene. This CDR3 comprises 16 residues. Germline CDR1 is MNHEY and CDR2 is SVGAGI. CDR3 DNA sequence: TGTGCCAGCAGTTCCCTCGGGACAGACTATAATGAAAAACTGTTTTTT. This codes for CASSSLGTDYNEKLFF.

CDR3 region: CASSPRRAGAYEQYF. The DNA for the CDR3 is TGTGCCAGCTCACCACGCCGGGCAGGGGCCTACGAGCAGTACTTC. This sequence joins TRBV18 and TRBJ2-7, with a possible D match to TRBD1 (6 bases). This CDR3 is 15 amino acids long. Germline values: CDR1 KGHSH, CDR2 LQKENI. The V and J ends lost 1 base and 2 bases respectively, with 12 bases between them.

The chain couples TRBV15 to TRBJ1-5; tentative D call: TRBD1 (6 bases). The CDR3 extends over 16 amino acids. V lost 0 bases and J 7 bases, leaving 16 bases between the germline ends. CDR1 is LNHNV, CDR2 YYDKDF, per germline (reference sequence). CDR3 protein: CATSRDRGARWQPQHF. CDR3 nucleotides: TGTGCCACCAGCAGAGATCGGGGGGCGAGGTGGCAGCCCCAGCATTTT.

This clone was counted a few times. The rearrangement joins TRBV10-3 to TRBJ2-7; 8 nucleotides agree with TRBD2. Per the germline V gene, CDR1 is ENHRY and CDR2 is SYGVKD. CDR3 length: 13 amino acids. After removal of 6 bases from V and 7 bases from J, the junction contained 8 bases not matched to a gene. The CDR3 is CAIRTAGAKEQYF. CDR3 in DNA: TGTGCCATCAGAACAGCGGGAGCGAAAGAGCAGTACTTC.

CDR3: CAWSVQLGSTFF. CDR3 DNA sequence: TGTGCCTGGAGTGTACAGTTAGGATCGACTTTCTTT. The gene calls are TRBV30 and TRBJ1-1, with D hard to call. There are 12 residues in the CDR3. In germline, CDR1 is GTSNPN, CDR2 SVGIG (reference sequence). V was clipped by 0 bases and J by 12 bases, with 14 bases between them.

The genes are TRBV4-2 and TRBJ1-4; a possible D gene is TRBD1 (5 bases). The germline V and J ends were trimmed by 3 bases and 0 bases, with 20 bases remaining between them. The CDR3 consists of 19 residues. The germline V gene has CDR1 LGHNA and CDR2 YNFKEQ. The CDR3 DNA sequence: TGTGCCAGCAGCCACTCCTCGGGGGGAACCGTAGCAACTAATGAAAAACTGTTTTTT. Translating gives CASSHSSGGTVATNEKLFF.

The chain joins TRBV28 to TRBJ1-5; possible D gene TRBD1, 6 bases. The V end lost 5 bases, the J end lost 5 bases, and 16 bases lay between the germline ends. The germline V gene has CDR1 MDHEN and CDR2 SYDVKM. The CDR3 contains 15 residues. The DNA of the CDR3 is TGTGCCAGCAGTATACTTTACGGGGGCTATCAGCCCCAGCATTTT. Its translation is CASSILYGGYQPQHF.

V gene TRBV4-2 combines with J gene TRBJ2-1; D may correspond to TRBD1 or TRBD2 (5 bases each). Germline CDR1 reads LGHNA; CDR2 reads YNFKEQ. The V and J ends lost 1 base and 0 bases respectively, with 10 bases between them. The CDR3 consists of 16 residues. DNA of the CDR3: TGTGCCAGCAGCCAAGGGGGGTACGACTCCTACAATGAGCAGTTCTTC. Amino acid sequence: CASSQGGYDSYNEQFF.

The rearrangement links TRBV5-8 to TRBJ1-5; D is undetermined. The CDR3 spans 14 residues. Trimming left V 6 bases short and J 1 base short, with 11 bases between. Germline-derived CDR1 and CDR2 are SGHTS and YDEGEE. CDR3 sequence reads: CASITMGSNQPQHF. The CDR3 region has the DNA TGTGCCAGCATCACTATGGGGAGCAATCAGCCCCAGCATTTT.

The genes are TRBV7-2 and TRBJ1-2; 7 nucleotides match TRBD1. CDR3 length: 14 amino acids. The V gene end was trimmed by 5 bases and the J gene end by 5 bases; junction bases not matched to a gene: 8. Germline V gene lookup returns CDR1 SGHTA and CDR2 FQGNSA. The CDR3: CASSPHRGEYGYTF. CDR3 DNA sequence: TGTGCCAGCAGCCCTCACAGGGGTGAATATGGCTACACCTTC. Looking up the rest from reference TRBV7-2 and TRBJ1-2 gives the full variable domain: GAGVSQSPSNKVTEKGKDVELRCDPISGHTALYWYRQSLGQGLEFLIYFQGNSAPDKSGLPSDRFSAERTGGSVSTLTIQRTQQEDSAVYLCASSPHRGEYGYTFGSGTRLTVV.

V usage is TRBV5-1 and J usage is TRBJ1-6; D is unresolved. This CDR3 has 17 residues. The V end was cut by 0 bases, the J end by 0 bases, with 10 bases between. Germline-derived CDR1 and CDR2 are SGHRS and YFSETQ. The CDR3 spells CASSLGVGSSYNSPLHF. The CDR3 DNA reads TGCGCCAGCAGCTTGGGAGTGGGAAGCTCCTATAATTCACCCCTCCACTTT.

This chain links TRBV10-2 with TRBJ1-5, with a possible D match to TRBD1 (5 bases). CDR1 is WSHSY and CDR2 is SAAADI in the germline V gene. The CDR3 contains 17 residues. V lost 1 base, J lost 1 base, and 14 bases lay in between. CDR3 coding DNA: TGCGCCAGCAGTGAGTTAGACAGCTTGTGGAGCAATCAGCCCCAGCATTTT. Its protein is CASSELDSLWSNQPQHF.

The chain combines TRBV5-4 with TRBJ2-7, with 8 bases lining up with TRBD2. The V and J ends lost 3 bases and 4 bases, in that order; junction bases with no gene match: 6. Per the germline V gene, CDR1 is SGHNT and CDR2 is YYREEE (reference sequence). This CDR3 contains 14 residues. CDR3 loop: CASSSGTREYEQYF. The DNA for the CDR3 is TGTGCCAGCAGCTCCGGGACTAGGGAGTACGAGCAGTACTTC.

V is TRBV30 and J is TRBJ1-1; D not certain. CDR1 is GTSNPN, CDR2 SVGIG, per germline (reference sequence). This CDR3 is built from 13 residues. Trimming stripped 3 bases from V and 4 bases from J, with 12 bases between. The CDR3 DNA is TGTGCCTGGAGGGTCAGTATACTCACTGAAGCTTTCTTT. Its translation is CAWRVSILTEAFF.

This chain connects TRBV28 to TRBJ2-1; 10 bases are shared with TRBD2. The trim removed 5 bases at V and 8 bases at J, leaving 9 bases unmatched. CDR1 is MDHEN and CDR2 is SYDVKM in the germline V gene. The CDR3 loop spans 15 amino acids. The CDR3 sequence is CASSPGTSVKDEQFF. In DNA, the CDR3 is TGTGCCAGCAGTCCAGGGACTAGCGTTAAGGATGAGCAGTTCTTC.

The chain employs TRBV7-2 and TRBJ1-3; 7 bases are shared with TRBD1. Germline V CDR1 and CDR2: SGHTA, FQGNSA. J lost 4 bases, V lost 1 base, and 4 bases had no gene match. The CDR3 sequence is 15 residues long. This CDR3 is CASSLVGTAGNTIYF. DNA of the CDR3: TGTGCCAGCAGCTTAGTAGGGACAGCCGGAAACACCATATATTTT.

The chain employs TRBV7-6 and TRBJ2-1, with D tentatively TRBD2 (5 bases). V was shortened by 4 bases and J by 8 bases, with 15 bases between the two germline ends. This CDR3 has 14 amino acids. Per germline, CDR1 SGHVS and CDR2 FNYEAQ. The CDR3 DNA reads as TGTGCCAGCAGCTATCCCCAGTCCGGGGATGAGCAGTTCTTC. This sequence encodes CASSYPQSGDEQFF.

This chain connects TRBV6-4 to TRBJ1-6; D is perhaps TRBD1 (6 bases). This CDR3 region has 16 residues. Germline loops: CDR1 MRHNA, CDR2 SNTAGT. Trimming pared 6 bases from V and 0 bases from J, leaving 12 bases between. The CDR3 DNA sequence: TGTGCCAGCAGGGAACAGGGAACCTCCTATAATTCACCCCTCCACTTT. Protein product: CASREQGTSYNSPLHF.